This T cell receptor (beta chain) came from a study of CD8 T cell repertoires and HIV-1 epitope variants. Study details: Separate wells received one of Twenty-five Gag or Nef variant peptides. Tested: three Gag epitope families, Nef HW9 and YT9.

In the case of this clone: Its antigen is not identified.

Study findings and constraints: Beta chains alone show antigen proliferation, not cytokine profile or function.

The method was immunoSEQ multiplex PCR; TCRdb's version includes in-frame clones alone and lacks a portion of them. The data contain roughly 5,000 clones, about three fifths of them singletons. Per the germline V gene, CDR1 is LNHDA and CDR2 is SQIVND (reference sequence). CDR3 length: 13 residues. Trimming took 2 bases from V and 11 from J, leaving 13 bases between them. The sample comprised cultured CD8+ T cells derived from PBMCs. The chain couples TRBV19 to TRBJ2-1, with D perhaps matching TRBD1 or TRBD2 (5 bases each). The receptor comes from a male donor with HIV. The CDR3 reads CASSIQEAGQQFF. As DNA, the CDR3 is TGTGCCAGTAGTATACAGGAGGCAGGGCAGCAGTTCTTC.